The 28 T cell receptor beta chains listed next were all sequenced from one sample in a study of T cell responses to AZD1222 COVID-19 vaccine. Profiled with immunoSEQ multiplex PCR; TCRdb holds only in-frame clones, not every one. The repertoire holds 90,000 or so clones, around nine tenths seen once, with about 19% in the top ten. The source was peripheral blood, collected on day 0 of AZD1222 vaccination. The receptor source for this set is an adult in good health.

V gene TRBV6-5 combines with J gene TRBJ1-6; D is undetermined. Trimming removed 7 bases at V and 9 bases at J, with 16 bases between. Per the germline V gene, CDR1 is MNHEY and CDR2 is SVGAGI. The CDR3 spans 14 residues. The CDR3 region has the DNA TGTGCCAGCACCTTGCTTCCCCGGGGTTCACCCCTCCACTTT. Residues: CASTLLPRGSPLHF.

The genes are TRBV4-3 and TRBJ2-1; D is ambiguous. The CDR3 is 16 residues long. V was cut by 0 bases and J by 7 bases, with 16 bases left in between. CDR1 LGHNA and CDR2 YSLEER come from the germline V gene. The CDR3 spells CASSQDPDPMRNEQFF. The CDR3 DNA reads TGCGCCAGCAGCCAAGATCCCGATCCAATGCGGAATGAGCAGTTCTTC.

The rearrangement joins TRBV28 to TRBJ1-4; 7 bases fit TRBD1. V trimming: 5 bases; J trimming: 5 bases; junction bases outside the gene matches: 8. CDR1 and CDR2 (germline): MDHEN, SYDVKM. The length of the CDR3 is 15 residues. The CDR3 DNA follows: TGTGCCAGCAGTCTACCGGGACAGATCAATGAAAAACTGTTTTTT. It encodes CASSLPGQINEKLFF.

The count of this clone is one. DNA for the CDR3: TGCGCCAGCAGCTTGACAGGGGACGCCGGGGAGCTGTTTTTT. Its protein product is CASSLTGDAGELFF. The chain joins TRBV5-1 to TRBJ2-2; 7 positions match TRBD1. Germline V CDR1 and CDR2: SGHRS, YFSETQ. CDR3 length equals 14 residues. With 1 base clipped from V and 6 bases from J, the junction kept 3 bases outside the gene matches.

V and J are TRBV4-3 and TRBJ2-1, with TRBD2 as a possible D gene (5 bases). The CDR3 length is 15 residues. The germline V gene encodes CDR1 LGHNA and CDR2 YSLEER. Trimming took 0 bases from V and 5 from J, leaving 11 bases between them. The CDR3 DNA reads TGCGCCAGCAGCCAAGACCGTCGGGGTCACAATGAGCAGTTCTTC. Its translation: CASSQDRRGHNEQFF.

The CDR3 region has the DNA TGTGCCAGCAGCTTAGCCGGTAATTTCAGGAAACATCAGCCCCAGCATTTT. This encodes CASSLAGNFRKHQPQHF. V usage is TRBV11-2 and J usage is TRBJ1-5; the D is unclear. The CDR3 has 17 residues. CDR1 and CDR2 from the germline V gene are SGHAT and FQNNGV. Trimming removed 1 base from V and 5 bases from J, with 18 bases in between.

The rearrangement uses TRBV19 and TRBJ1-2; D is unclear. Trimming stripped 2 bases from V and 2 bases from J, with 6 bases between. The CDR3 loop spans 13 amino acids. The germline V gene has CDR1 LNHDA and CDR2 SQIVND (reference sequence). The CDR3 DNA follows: TGTGCCAGTAGTATATCCTACAACTATGGCTACACCTTC. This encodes CASSISYNYGYTF.

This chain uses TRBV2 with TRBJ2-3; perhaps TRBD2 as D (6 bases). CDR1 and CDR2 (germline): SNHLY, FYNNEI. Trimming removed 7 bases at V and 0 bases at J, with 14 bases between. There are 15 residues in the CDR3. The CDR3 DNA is TGTGCCAGCAAGGGCGGGACCATTAGCACAGATACGCAGTATTTT. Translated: CASKGGTISTDTQYF.

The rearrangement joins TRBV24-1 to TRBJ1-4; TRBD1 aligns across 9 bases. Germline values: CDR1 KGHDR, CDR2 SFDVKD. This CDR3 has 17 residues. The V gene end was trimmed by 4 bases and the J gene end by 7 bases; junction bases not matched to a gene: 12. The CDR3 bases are TGTGCCACCAGTGACCCGGGACAGGGCCCTAAGGGTGAAAAACTGTTTTTT. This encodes CATSDPGQGPKGEKLFF.

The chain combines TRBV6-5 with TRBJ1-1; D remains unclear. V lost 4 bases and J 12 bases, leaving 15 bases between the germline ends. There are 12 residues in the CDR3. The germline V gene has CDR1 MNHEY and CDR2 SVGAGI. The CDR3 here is CASSSWANHPFF. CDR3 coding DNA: TGTGCCAGCAGTTCCTGGGCCAACCACCCTTTCTTT.

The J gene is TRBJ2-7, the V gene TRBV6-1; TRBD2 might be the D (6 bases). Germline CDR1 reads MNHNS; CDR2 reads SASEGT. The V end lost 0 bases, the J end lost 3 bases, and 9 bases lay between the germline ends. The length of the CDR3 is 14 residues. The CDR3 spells CASSEAGGNYEQYF. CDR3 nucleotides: TGTGCCAGCAGTGAAGCCGGGGGTAACTACGAGCAGTACTTC.

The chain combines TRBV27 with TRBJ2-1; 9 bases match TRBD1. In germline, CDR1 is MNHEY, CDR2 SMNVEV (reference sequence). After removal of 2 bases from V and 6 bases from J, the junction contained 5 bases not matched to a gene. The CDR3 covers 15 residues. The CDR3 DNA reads TGTGCCAGCAGTTTAGCAACGACAGGGGGCAATGAGCAGTTCTTC. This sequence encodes CASSLATTGGNEQFF.

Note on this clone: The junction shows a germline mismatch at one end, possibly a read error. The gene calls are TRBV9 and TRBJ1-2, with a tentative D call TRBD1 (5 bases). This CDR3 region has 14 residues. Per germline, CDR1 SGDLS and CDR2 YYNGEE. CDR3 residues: CASSVEGALNGYTF. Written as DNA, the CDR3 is TGTGCCAGCAGCGTAGAAGGGGCTCTGAATGGTTACACCTTC.

This CDR3 is CASSQGRSEQYF. The DNA for the CDR3 is TGTGCCAGCAGCCAAGGCCGAAGCGAGCAGTACTTC. V usage is TRBV4-2 and J usage is TRBJ2-7; D ambiguous. Germline V gene sequence: CDR1 LGHNA, CDR2 YNFKEQ. V was trimmed by 1 base and J by 6 bases, leaving 7 bases between them. The CDR3 length is 12 residues.

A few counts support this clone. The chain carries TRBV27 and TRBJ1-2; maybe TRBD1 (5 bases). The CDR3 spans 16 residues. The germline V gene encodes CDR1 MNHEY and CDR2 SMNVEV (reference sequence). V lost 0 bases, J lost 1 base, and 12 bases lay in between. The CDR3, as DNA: TGTGCCAGCAGTTTATCGTCGGACACCTTTAACTATGGCTACACCTTC. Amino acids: CASSLSSDTFNYGYTF.

Here the CDR3 DNA reads TGTGCCAGCAGTGCCAGTCGCTCCTACGAGCAGTACTTC. Its translation: CASSASRSYEQYF. The V call is TRBV25-1, the J call TRBJ2-7; D gene ambiguous. Germline CDR1 MGHDK, CDR2 SYGVNS. The CDR3 is 13 residues long. Trimming shortened V by 4 bases and J by 0 bases, and 7 bases separated the two germline ends.

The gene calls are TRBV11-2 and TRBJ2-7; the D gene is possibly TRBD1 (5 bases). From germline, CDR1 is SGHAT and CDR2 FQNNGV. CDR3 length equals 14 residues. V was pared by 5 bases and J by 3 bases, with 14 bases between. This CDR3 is CASSVTGTNYEQYF. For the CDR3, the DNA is TGTGCCAGCAGCGTAACAGGAACAAACTACGAGCAGTACTTC.

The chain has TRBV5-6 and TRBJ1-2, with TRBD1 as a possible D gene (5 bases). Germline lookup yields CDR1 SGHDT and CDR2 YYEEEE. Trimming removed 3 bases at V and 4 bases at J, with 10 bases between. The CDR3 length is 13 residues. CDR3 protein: CASSSGTAYGYTF. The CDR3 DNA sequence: TGTGCCAGCAGCTCCGGGACGGCCTATGGCTACACCTTC.

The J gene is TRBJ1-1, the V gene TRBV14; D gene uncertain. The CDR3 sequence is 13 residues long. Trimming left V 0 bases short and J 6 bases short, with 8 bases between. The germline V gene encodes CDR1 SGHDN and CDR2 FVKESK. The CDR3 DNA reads TGTGCCAGCAGCCAAGATAGAATATCTGAAGCTTTCTTT. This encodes CASSQDRISEAFF.

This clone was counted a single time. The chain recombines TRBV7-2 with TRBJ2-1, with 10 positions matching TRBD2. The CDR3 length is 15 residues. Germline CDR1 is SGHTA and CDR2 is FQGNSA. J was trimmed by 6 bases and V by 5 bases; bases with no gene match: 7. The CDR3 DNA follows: TGTGCCAGCAGCATGGGTACTAGCGGGGTCAATGAGCAGTTCTTC. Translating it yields CASSMGTSGVNEQFF.

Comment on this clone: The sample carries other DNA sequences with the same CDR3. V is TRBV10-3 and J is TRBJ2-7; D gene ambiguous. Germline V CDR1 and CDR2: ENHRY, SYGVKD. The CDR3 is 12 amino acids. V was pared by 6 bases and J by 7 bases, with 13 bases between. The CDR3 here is CAISPDTIEQYF. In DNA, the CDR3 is TGTGCCATCAGCCCAGACACAATTGAGCAGTACTTC.

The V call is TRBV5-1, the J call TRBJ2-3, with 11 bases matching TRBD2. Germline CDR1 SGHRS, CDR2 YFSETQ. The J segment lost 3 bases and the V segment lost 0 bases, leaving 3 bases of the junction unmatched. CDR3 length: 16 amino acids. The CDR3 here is CASSLGLAGMTDTQYF. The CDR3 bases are TGCGCCAGCAGCTTGGGACTAGCGGGAATGACAGATACGCAGTATTTT.

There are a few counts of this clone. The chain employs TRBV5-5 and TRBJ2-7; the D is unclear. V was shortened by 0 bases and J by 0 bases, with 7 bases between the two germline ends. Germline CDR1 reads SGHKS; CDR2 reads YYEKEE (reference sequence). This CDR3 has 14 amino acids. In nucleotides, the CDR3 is TGTGCCAGCAGCTTGGAATGGGGCTCCTACGAGCAGTACTTC. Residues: CASSLEWGSYEQYF.

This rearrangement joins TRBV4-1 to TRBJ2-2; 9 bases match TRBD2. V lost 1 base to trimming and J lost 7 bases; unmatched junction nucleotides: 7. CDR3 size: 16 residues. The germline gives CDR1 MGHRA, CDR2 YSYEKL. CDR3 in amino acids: CASSQGRGGRSGELFF. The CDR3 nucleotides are TGCGCCAGCAGCCAAGGGCGGGGGGGCCGTAGCGGGGAGCTGTTTTTT.

The CDR3 loop reads CASSSFQGEEAFF. The CDR3, as DNA: TGCGCCAGCAGCTCCTTCCAGGGGGAGGAAGCTTTCTTT. The V gene is TRBV5-1, the J gene TRBJ1-1; 7 bases align to TRBD1. The V gene end was trimmed by 3 bases and the J gene end by 8 bases; junction bases not matched to a gene: 7. CDR1 SGHRS and CDR2 YFSETQ come from the germline V gene. This CDR3 spans 13 amino acids.

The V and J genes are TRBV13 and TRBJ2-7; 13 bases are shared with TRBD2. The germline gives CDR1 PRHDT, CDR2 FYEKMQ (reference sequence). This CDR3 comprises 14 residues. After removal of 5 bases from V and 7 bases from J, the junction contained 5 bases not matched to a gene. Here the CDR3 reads CASSLLAGGREQYF. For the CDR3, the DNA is TGTGCCAGCAGCCTACTAGCGGGAGGGCGTGAGCAGTACTTC. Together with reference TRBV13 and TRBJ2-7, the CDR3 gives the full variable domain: AAGVIQSPRHLIKEKRETATLKCYPIPRHDTVYWYQQGPGQDPQFLISFYEKMQSDKGSIPDRFSAQQFSDYHSELNMSSLELGDSALYFCASSLLAGGREQYFGPGTRLTVT.

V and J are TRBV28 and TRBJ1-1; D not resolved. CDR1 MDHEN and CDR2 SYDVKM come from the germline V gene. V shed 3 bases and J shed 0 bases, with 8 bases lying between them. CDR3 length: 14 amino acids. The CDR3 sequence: CASSLGSVNTEAFF. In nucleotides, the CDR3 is TGTGCCAGCAGTTTGGGTAGTGTGAACACTGAAGCTTTCTTT.

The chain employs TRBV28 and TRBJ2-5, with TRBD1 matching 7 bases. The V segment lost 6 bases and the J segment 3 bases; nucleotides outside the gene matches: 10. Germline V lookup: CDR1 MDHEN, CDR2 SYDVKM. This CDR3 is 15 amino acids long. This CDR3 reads CASSTSDREKETQYF. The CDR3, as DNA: TGTGCCAGCAGCACTTCCGACAGGGAGAAAGAGACCCAGTACTTC.